These 12 T cell receptor beta chains were sequenced from one sample in a study of blood T cells in healthy people across ages. It was with a sample-barcoded 5' primer and a J-beta primer mix that a second PCR of about 7 to 12 cycles was run. Each CDR3 protein gets one entry after TCRdb re-called the 5' RACE reads with MiXCR. The sample contains some 730,000 distinct CDR3 sequences, approximately 22% of which appear only once. Sequencing used blood. The receptors originated from a man between 65 and 85 years old in good health.

In this sample, this clonotype turned up many times. The V gene is TRBV5-1, the J gene TRBJ2-5; a possible D gene is TRBD2 (6 bases). CDR1 is SGHRS, CDR2 YFSETQ, per germline. Deletions cut 5 bases from V and 2 bases from J, with 10 bases between. The CDR3 sequence is 13 residues long. Written as DNA, the CDR3 is TGCGCCAGCAGTTCCGGGACTCAAGAGACCCAGTACTTC. Its translation: CASSSGTQETQYF.

The chain combines TRBV7-2 with TRBJ1-1; D is ambiguous. Germline CDR1 and CDR2: SGHTA and FQGNSA. The CDR3 is 15 amino acids. V lost 5 bases and J 4 bases, leaving 17 bases between the germline ends. The CDR3 protein is CASSRSGPGGTEAFF. CDR3 nucleotide sequence: TGTGCCAGCAGCCGATCGGGCCCCGGTGGCACTGAAGCTTTCTTT.

V is TRBV5-1 and J is TRBJ2-5; D perhaps matches TRBD1 (6 bases). The V end lost 4 bases, the J end lost 1 base, and 23 bases lay between the germline ends. The CDR3 is 18 residues long. Germline V lookup: CDR1 SGHRS, CDR2 YFSETQ. This chain's CDR3 is CASSLSPRTVAVQETQYF. The DNA for the CDR3 is TGCGCCAGCAGCCTGAGTCCCCGGACAGTCGCGGTCCAAGAGACCCAGTACTTC.

This clonotype was picked up a small number of times. The V and J genes are TRBV15 and TRBJ2-3, with a tentative D call TRBD2 (5 bases). The germline gives CDR1 LNHNV, CDR2 YYDKDF (reference sequence). V was clipped by 3 bases and J by 3 bases, with 13 bases between them. The CDR3 spans 15 residues. The DNA of the CDR3 is TGTGCCACCAGCAGCGGGCCAGCGGCAACAGATACGCAGTATTTT. It encodes CATSSGPAATDTQYF.

This sequence joins TRBV12-3 or TRBV12-4 and TRBJ1-5; the match to TRBD1 covers 7 bases. There are 17 residues in the CDR3. J gave up 0 bases and V 6 bases, and 11 bases lay outside the gene matches. CDR3 in DNA: TGTGCCAGCAGGGGGGGTTACCACAGGGGTAGCAATCAGCCCCAGCATTTT. Protein sequence: CASRGGYHRGSNQPQHF.

This clonotype was counted many times. The chain employs TRBV4-1 and TRBJ1-4; weak D call: TRBD1 (6 bases). The CDR3 runs 16 residues. Trimming took 3 bases from V and 5 from J, leaving 16 bases between them. Germline CDR1 MGHRA, CDR2 YSYEKL. For the CDR3, the DNA is TGCGCCAGCAGCCAGGGGGCCGGGACTGGGAATGAAAAACTGTTTTTT. This encodes CASSQGAGTGNEKLFF.

The V and J genes are TRBV10-3 and TRBJ1-1, with TRBD1 matching 10 bases. This CDR3 has 13 residues. Looked up from germline, CDR1 is ENHRY and CDR2 is SYGVKD. The trim removed 6 bases at V and 5 bases at J, leaving 3 bases unmatched. In DNA form, the CDR3 reads TGTGCCATCAGGGGACAGGGGTTGACTGAAGCTTTCTTT. Translating it yields CAIRGQGLTEAFF.

This clonotype has just a few counts. The genes are TRBV6-5 and TRBJ1-4; 7 bases align to TRBD1. CDR1 is MNHEY and CDR2 is SVGAGI in the germline V gene. The CDR3 is made up of 13 amino acids. Trimming removed 6 bases from V and 8 bases from J; junction bases left unmatched: 6. Here the CDR3 reads CASRPTGREKLFF. The CDR3, as DNA: TGTGCCAGCAGGCCGACAGGGAGGGAAAAACTGTTTTTT.

There are a few counts of this clonotype. The V call is TRBV20-1, the J call TRBJ2-3, with 7 positions matching TRBD2. Germline-derived CDR1 and CDR2 are DFQATT and SNEGSKA (reference sequence). The junction had 3 bases not matched to a gene; V was cut back by 3 bases and J by 0 bases. The CDR3 runs 14 residues. The CDR3 DNA reads as TGCAGTGCTAGGCTGGGACTAAGCACAGATACGCAGTATTTT. It is translated as CSARLGLSTDTQYF.

This chain joins TRBV11-2 and TRBJ2-3, with a weak D call TRBD1 (5 bases). The V gene's germline CDR1 is SGHAT and CDR2 FQNNGV. V lost 6 bases, J lost 1 base, and 11 bases lay in between. CDR3 length: 14 residues. The chain's CDR3 is CASRVGHGTDTQYF. In nucleotides, the CDR3 is TGTGCCAGCAGGGTCGGACACGGCACAGATACGCAGTATTTT.

A few counts support this clonotype. J is TRBJ1-4 and V is TRBV2; D unresolved. The CDR3 is 11 residues long. Trimming removed 2 bases at V and 8 bases at J, with 3 bases between. The germline CDR1 and CDR2 sequences are SNHLY and FYNNEI. CDR3 DNA: TGTGCCAGCAGTGAAACGGAAAAACTGTTTTTT. Amino acid sequence: CASSETEKLFF.

The chain couples TRBV12-3 or TRBV12-4 to TRBJ2-6; D call uncertain. V was cut by 11 bases and J by 0 bases, with 14 bases left in between. The CDR3 sequence is 15 residues long. The CDR3 DNA is TGTGCCCTGCAAGGATCGAGCTCTGGGGCCAACGTCCTGACTTTC. Amino acids: CALQGSSSGANVLTF.